This TCR beta chain appears in the sequencing data of a study of cytomegalovirus exposure and HLA in healthy donors. Study observations and caveats: A later examination showed that TCR association rates differed by HLA locus, with DRB1 most and HLA-C fewest. Productive rates of about 90% or about 30% were seen for most TCR beta V segments in an earlier analysis. Researchers reported in a later analysis that a missense DCLRE1C variant was tied to TCR beta V- and J-gene trimming.

Note on this clone: Its specificity is unknown.

The study ran its PCR with 60 Vbeta and 13 Jbeta primers. Sequencing was performed with immunoSEQ multiplex PCR; in TCRdb, only in-frame clones are kept and a portion is missing. The sample carries some 80,000 clones, 60% to 85% recorded once. This CDR3 comprises 13 residues. Germline CDR1 is ENHRY and CDR2 is SYGVKD. V shed 6 bases and J shed 9 bases, with 12 bases lying between them. The genes are TRBV10-3 and TRBJ1-6; no definite D call. The receptor was derived from a man in his forties in good health and CMV-seronegative. Sequences were obtained from PBMCs. In nucleotides, the CDR3 is TGTGCCATCAGGGGCAGTGATGGTTCACCCCTCCACTTT. Residues: CAIRGSDGSPLHF.